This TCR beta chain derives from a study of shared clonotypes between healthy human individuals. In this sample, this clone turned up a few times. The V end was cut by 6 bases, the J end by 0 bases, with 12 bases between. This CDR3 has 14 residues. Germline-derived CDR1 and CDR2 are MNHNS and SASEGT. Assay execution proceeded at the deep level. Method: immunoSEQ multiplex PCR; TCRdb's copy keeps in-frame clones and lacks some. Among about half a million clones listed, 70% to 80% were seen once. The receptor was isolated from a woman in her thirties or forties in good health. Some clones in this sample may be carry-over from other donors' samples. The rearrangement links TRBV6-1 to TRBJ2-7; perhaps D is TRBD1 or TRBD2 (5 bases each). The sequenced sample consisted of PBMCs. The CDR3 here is CASSEGLGSYEQYF. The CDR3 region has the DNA TGTGCCAGCAGCGAGGGGCTCGGCTCCTACGAGCAGTACTTC.